A single sample is the source of the 11 T cell receptor beta chains below, sequenced in a study of blood T cells in healthy people across ages. Primed by a sample-barcoded 5' primer and a J-beta primer mix, a second PCR proceeded for about 6 to 12 cycles. In TCRdb, the 5' RACE reads were re-called with MiXCR into one record per CDR3 protein. The sample consists of some 710,000 distinct CDR3 sequences, roughly 46% of them appearing once. Sequencing used blood. These receptor sequences come from an elderly man in good health.

This rearrangement joins TRBV24-1 to TRBJ2-5; 7 positions match TRBD1. The CDR3 runs to 13 residues. Germline lookup yields CDR1 KGHDR and CDR2 SFDVKD. With 9 bases clipped from V and 2 bases from J, the junction kept 5 bases outside the gene matches. The CDR3 bases are TGTGCCACCTCCGGGACAGAACAAGAGACCCAGTACTTC. Protein: CATSGTEQETQYF.

V is TRBV3-1 and J is TRBJ2-3; 11 bases fit TRBD1. CDR3 size: 17 residues. The germline V gene has CDR1 LGHDT and CDR2 YNNKEL (reference sequence). The junction had 6 bases not matched to a gene; V was cut back by 0 bases and J by 4 bases. The CDR3 region has the DNA TGTGCCAGCAGCCAAGATCCCGGGACAGGGGGTGCAGATACGCAGTATTTT. Its protein product is CASSQDPGTGGADTQYF.

This chain uses TRBV20-1 with TRBJ2-3, with unresolved D. The CDR3 length is 11 residues. The V end was cut by 3 bases, the J end by 5 bases, with 6 bases between. Germline-derived CDR1 and CDR2 are DFQATT and SNEGSKA (reference sequence). The chain's CDR3 is CSASFEDTQYF. The CDR3 DNA sequence: TGCAGTGCTAGTTTTGAAGATACGCAGTATTTT.

The chain combines TRBV20-1 with TRBJ2-3; tentatively, D is TRBD2 (6 bases). This CDR3 has 13 residues. V lost 5 bases and J lost 3, with 12 bases in between. Germline loops: CDR1 DFQATT, CDR2 SNEGSKA (reference sequence). CDR3 DNA: TGCAGTGCTCCCCGGGGGTTTACAGATACGCAGTATTTT. It yields the protein CSAPRGFTDTQYF.

This clonotype has at least ten counts. The chain employs TRBV20-1 and TRBJ2-7; D is tentatively TRBD1 or TRBD2 (5 bases each). The V gene's germline CDR1 is DFQATT and CDR2 SNEGSKA (reference sequence). This CDR3 is built from 14 residues. Trimming removed 5 bases at V and 0 bases at J, with 14 bases between. CDR3 residues: CSAAPGPNSYEQYF. The DNA for the CDR3 is TGCAGTGCTGCTCCGGGACCGAACTCCTACGAGCAGTACTTC.

V usage is TRBV12-3 or TRBV12-4 and J usage is TRBJ2-1, with D uncertain. V was trimmed by 3 bases and J by 0 bases, leaving 9 bases between them. The CDR3 contains 15 residues. CDR3 DNA: TGTGCCAGCAGTTTCAACGGAGTCTCCTACAATGAGCAGTTCTTC. The encoded protein is CASSFNGVSYNEQFF.

In this sample, this clonotype turned up many times. J is TRBJ2-7 and V is TRBV20-1; TRBD2 matches 11 bases. V shed 3 bases and J 2 bases; nucleotides not matched to a gene: 6. The CDR3 covers 15 residues. Germline V lookup: CDR1 DFQATT, CDR2 SNEGSKA (reference sequence). This chain's CDR3 is CSASSGTSGTYEQYF. In DNA form, the CDR3 reads TGCAGTGCTAGTTCCGGGACTAGCGGTACCTACGAGCAGTACTTC.

The chain joins TRBV27 to TRBJ2-3; 9 bases agree with TRBD2. Germline CDR1 reads MNHEY; CDR2 reads SMNVEV (reference sequence). V trimming: 4 bases; J trimming: 6 bases; junction bases outside the gene matches: 5. This CDR3 contains 14 residues. The CDR3 bases are TGTGCCAGCAGTTCCGCGGGAGGGGAGGATACGCAGTATTTT. Protein product: CASSSAGGEDTQYF.

Of note for this clonotype: It may be a read error: a sequence one base away is much more abundant. V usage is TRBV20-1 and J usage is TRBJ2-3; maybe TRBD2 (5 bases). Germline loops: CDR1 DFQATT, CDR2 SNEGSKA (reference sequence). This CDR3 spans 14 amino acids. Trimming took 2 bases from V and 2 from J, leaving 11 bases between them. This chain's CDR3 is CSARIASNTDTQYF. CDR3 bases: TGCAGTGCTAGAATAGCGAGTAACACAGATACGCAGTATTTT.

The chain couples TRBV6-6 to TRBJ2-7, with TRBD2 as a possible D gene (5 bases). CDR3 length: 15 residues. Germline CDR1 and CDR2: MNHNY and SVGAGI (reference sequence). V was cut by 6 bases and J by 0 bases, with 15 bases left in between. The CDR3 protein is CASSPGRARSYEQYF. In DNA, the CDR3 is TGTGCCAGCAGCCCCGGGCGGGCCCGCTCCTACGAGCAGTACTTC.

The chain has TRBV11-3 and TRBJ2-3; 10 bases map to TRBD2. Germline assignment: CDR1 SGHNT and CDR2 YENEEA. This CDR3 contains 14 residues. The junction had 3 bases not matched to a gene; V was cut back by 5 bases and J by 4 bases. CDR3 sequence reads: CASSALAGADTQYF. CDR3 nucleotide sequence: TGTGCCAGCAGCGCCCTAGCGGGAGCAGATACGCAGTATTTT. Variable domain in full (rest from reference TRBV11-3 and TRBJ2-3): EAGVVQSPRYKIIEKKQPVAFWCNPISGHNTLYWYLQNLGQGPELLIRYENEEAVDDSQLPKDRFSAERLKGVDSTLKIQPAELGDSAVYLCASSALAGADTQYFGPGTRLTVL.